One and the same sample provided the 27 T cell receptor beta chains below, sequenced in a study of a mutant IDH1 vaccine in newly diagnosed glioma. Noted time point: baseline, week 1 (first vaccination visit). Noted treatment: pre-vaccination baseline after standard-of-care therapy. The table came from immunoSEQ multiplex PCR; TCRdb's copy has only in-frame clones and leaves some out. Here the sample spans 90,000 to 100,000 clones, 85% to 90% being singletons. This sample comprised PBMCs, obtained from a glioma patient treated with radiotherapy, temozolomide or both. These receptors were taken from a woman between 45 and 60 years old with glioma.

This chain connects TRBV19 to TRBJ2-4; TRBD2 aligns across 14 bases. Losses at the gene ends were 4 bases for V and 5 bases for J; bases not matched to a gene: 7. The CDR3 totals 17 residues. Germline CDR1 is LNHDA and CDR2 is SQIVND (reference sequence). The CDR3 DNA reads TGTGCCAGTAGTAAAGGGACTAGCGGGAGTAGCGAAAACATTCAGTACTTC. It yields the protein CASSKGTSGSSENIQYF. The full variable domain, its missing parts supplied by reference TRBV19 and TRBJ2-4, is DGGITQSPKYLFRKEGQNVTLSCEQNLNHDAMYWYRQDPGQGLRLIYYSQIVNDFQKGDIAEGYSVSREKKESFPLTVTSAQKNPTAFYLCASSKGTSGSSENIQYFGAGTRLSVL.

The V gene is TRBV10-3, the J gene TRBJ2-1; 7 bases map to TRBD2. V lost 8 bases, J lost 1 base, and 8 bases stayed unmatched. Germline V gives CDR1 ENHRY, CDR2 SYGVKD. This CDR3 is built from 15 residues. CDR3 bases: TGTGCCATCGGGGCTAAGCGGGGATCCTACAATGAGCAGTTCTTC. It is translated as CAIGAKRGSYNEQFF.

CDR3 region: CASSVGTAGTDTQYF. The CDR3 DNA reads TGTGCCAGCAGCGTAGGGACAGCCGGCACAGATACGCAGTATTTT. The chain is built from TRBV9 and TRBJ2-3, with D perhaps matching TRBD1 (6 bases). The germline V gene encodes CDR1 SGDLS and CDR2 YYNGEE. This CDR3 contains 15 residues. Between the trimmed V and J ends, which lost 0 bases and 1 base, there was a span of 9 bases.

This clone showed up just once. The same CDR3 also results from other DNA sequences found in this sample. The CDR3, as DNA: TGTGCCAGCTCCGACCAAGAGACCCAGTACTTC. Translated: CASSDQETQYF. V and J are TRBV18 and TRBJ2-5; D is uncertain. The CDR3 is made up of 11 amino acids. Germline loops: CDR1 KGHSH, CDR2 LQKENI. With 6 bases removed from V and 0 bases from J, the gap between germline ends came to 2 bases.

The V and J genes are TRBV18 and TRBJ2-2; TRBD2 might be the D (5 bases). With 3 bases removed from V and 3 bases from J, the gap between germline ends came to 5 bases. The germline CDR1 and CDR2 sequences are KGHSH and LQKENI. This CDR3 spans 13 amino acids. The CDR3 reads CASSPGDTGELFF. The CDR3, as DNA: TGTGCCAGCTCACCCGGGGACACCGGGGAGCTGTTTTTT.

Remarks on this clone: This sample includes further DNA sequences coding for the same CDR3. The chain is built from TRBV2 and TRBJ1-2; D gene unclear. CDR1 is SNHLY and CDR2 is FYNNEI in the germline V gene. CDR3 size: 12 residues. V lost 6 bases to trimming and J lost 2 bases, with 7 bases between them. The CDR3 region is CASSGRNYGYTF. Here the CDR3 DNA reads TGTGCCAGCAGCGGCCGGAACTATGGCTACACCTTC.

This sequence joins TRBV27 and TRBJ2-7, with 11 bases lining up with TRBD1. Germline V gene sequence: CDR1 MNHEY, CDR2 SMNVEV (reference sequence). The CDR3 is 15 residues long. J was trimmed by 3 bases and V by 3 bases; bases with no gene match: 4. The CDR3 here is CASSLKGTGGYEQYF. For the CDR3, the DNA is TGTGCCAGCAGTTTGAAAGGGACAGGGGGCTACGAGCAGTACTTC.

This clone was seen more than once but under ten times. The chain combines TRBV2 with TRBJ2-2, with a possible D match to TRBD1 (5 bases). In germline, CDR1 is SNHLY, CDR2 FYNNEI. The CDR3 is 17 amino acids. V lost 0 bases and J lost 6, with 17 bases in between. The CDR3 loop reads CASSEAQSWTRAGELFF. The CDR3 nucleotides read TGTGCCAGCAGTGAAGCCCAAAGTTGGACACGAGCCGGGGAGCTGTTTTTT.

This chain connects TRBV28 to TRBJ2-7, with a tentative D call TRBD1 (5 bases). Germline loops: CDR1 MDHEN, CDR2 SYDVKM. Trimming cost V 4 bases and J 2 bases, with 15 bases left between them. This CDR3 region has 15 residues. In DNA form, the CDR3 reads TGTGCCAGCAGTTCGATTGGCAGGGTTACCTACGAGCAGTACTTC. It translates to CASSSIGRVTYEQYF. The entire variable domain, with the rest obtained from reference TRBV28 and TRBJ2-7, is as follows: DVKVTQSSRYLVKRTGEKVFLECVQDMDHENMFWYRQDPGLGLRLIYFSYDVKMKEKGDIPEGYSVSREKKERFSLILESASTNQTSMYLCASSSIGRVTYEQYFGPGTRLTVT.

The genes are TRBV28 and TRBJ1-4, with a tentative D call TRBD1 (5 bases). The CDR3 extends over 12 amino acids. Germline CDR1 MDHEN, CDR2 SYDVKM. As DNA, the CDR3 is TGTGGGGCGGGGGGAACTAATGAAAAACTGTTTTTT. Protein product: CGAGGTNEKLFF.

V gene TRBV29-1 combines with J gene TRBJ2-5; unclear D gene. The CDR3 is made up of 12 amino acids. In germline, CDR1 is SQVTM, CDR2 ANQGSEA. V gave up 1 base and J gave up 2 bases, with 5 bases separating them. The CDR3 DNA is TGCAGCGTTGAAGTCAGGCAAGAGACCCAGTACTTC. Encoded protein: CSVEVRQETQYF.

The chain combines TRBV7-3 with TRBJ2-5; D remains ambiguous. The CDR3 loop spans 13 amino acids. Looked up from germline, CDR1 is SGHTA and CDR2 is FQGTGA. Trimming pared 4 bases from V and 5 bases from J, leaving 11 bases between. Here the CDR3 reads CASSSPPKETQYF. CDR3 nucleotides: TGTGCCAGCAGCTCCCCCCCGAAGGAGACCCAGTACTTC.

The V and J genes are TRBV18 and TRBJ2-3; TRBD2 might be the D (5 bases). V shed 3 bases and J shed 4 bases, with 14 bases lying between them. CDR1 KGHSH and CDR2 LQKENI come from the germline V gene. This CDR3 is built from 15 residues. CDR3 coding DNA: TGTGCCAGCTCACCGGCACTTAGCGTGTCAGATACGCAGTATTTT. Translating it yields CASSPALSVSDTQYF.

V usage is TRBV28 and J usage is TRBJ2-2; TRBD1 matches at 10 bases. V lost 2 bases, J lost 3 bases, and 3 bases stayed unmatched. CDR3 length: 16 amino acids. Germline V lookup: CDR1 MDHEN, CDR2 SYDVKM. The DNA of the CDR3 is TGTGCCAGCAGTTTAGAGGACAGGGGGGACACCGGGGAGCTGTTTTTT. It translates to CASSLEDRGDTGELFF.

The table lists this clone with a count of one. V and J are TRBV9 and TRBJ2-3, with 12 nucleotides matching TRBD2. The CDR3 runs to 16 residues. J was trimmed by 7 bases and V by 0 bases; bases with no gene match: 6. Germline V gene lookup returns CDR1 SGDLS and CDR2 YYNGEE. The CDR3 DNA follows: TGTGCCAGCAGCGTAGGAACTAGCGGGAGGAAAAATACGCAGTATTTT. This codes for CASSVGTSGRKNTQYF.

This chain joins TRBV4-1 and TRBJ1-2, with a tentative D call TRBD1 (6 bases). This CDR3 contains 14 residues. V shed 1 base and J shed 8 bases, with 14 bases lying between them. Looked up from germline, CDR1 is MGHRA and CDR2 is YSYEKL. The chain's CDR3 is CASSQAFGGRGYTF. Written as DNA, the CDR3 is TGCGCCAGCAGCCAAGCTTTCGGGGGCAGGGGCTACACCTTC.

The chain is built from TRBV15 and TRBJ2-3; 13 bases agree with TRBD2. After removal of 4 bases from V and 1 base from J, the junction contained 8 bases not matched to a gene. Germline V gene sequence: CDR1 LNHNV, CDR2 YYDKDF (reference sequence). The length of the CDR3 is 18 residues. In nucleotides, the CDR3 is TGTGCCACCAGCAAAAGGACTAGCGGGAGAGGTGGCACAGATACGCAGTATTTT. Translation: CATSKRTSGRGGTDTQYF. The variable domain in full, with the rest retrieved from reference TRBV15 and TRBJ2-3, is DAMVIQNPRYQVTQFGKPVTLSCSQTLNHNVMYWYQQKSSQAPKLLFHYYDKDFNNEADTPDNFQSRRPNTSFCFLDIRSPGLGDTAMYLCATSKRTSGRGGTDTQYFGPGTRLTVL.

J is TRBJ1-5 and V is TRBV30, with D hard to call. Germline CDR1 reads GTSNPN; CDR2 reads SVGIG (reference sequence). CDR3 length equals 14 residues. Between the trimmed V and J ends, which lost 5 bases and 3 bases, there was a span of 14 bases. The CDR3 nucleotides are TGTGCCTGGGGCGGTGGGGTCACCAATCAGCCCCAGCATTTT. Its protein is CAWGGGVTNQPQHF.

The chain couples TRBV28 to TRBJ1-1, with 8 bases lining up with TRBD1. The CDR3 contains 16 residues. V trimming: 1 base; J trimming: 1 base; junction bases outside the gene matches: 5. The germline V gene encodes CDR1 MDHEN and CDR2 SYDVKM. CDR3 sequence reads: CASSLFSGQENTEAFF. DNA of the CDR3: TGTGCCAGCAGTTTATTCTCGGGACAGGAGAACACTGAAGCTTTCTTT.

The rearrangement links TRBV6-5 to TRBJ2-7, with D maybe TRBD2 (5 bases). Trimming left V 6 bases short and J 2 bases short, with 11 bases between. This CDR3 is 13 amino acids long. Germline CDR1 reads MNHEY; CDR2 reads SVGAGI. In nucleotides, the CDR3 is TGTGCCAGCAGGTCCGGGGTCCCCTACGAGCAGTACTTC. As protein: CASRSGVPYEQYF.

This chain links TRBV11-2 with TRBJ2-5, with 9 bases that match TRBD2. The J call may be mistaken, given a closer DNA end match to TRBJ2-7. The CDR3 totals 15 residues. Germline V lookup: CDR1 SGHAT, CDR2 FQNNGV. Written as DNA, the CDR3 is TGTGCCAGCAGCCCCGGGACTAGCTGGAACTACGAGCAGTACTTC. Translating gives CASSPGTSWNYEQYF.

This clone was recorded only once. The rearrangement joins TRBV7-9 to TRBJ2-5; tentative D call: TRBD2 (6 bases). V was pared by 1 base and J by 3 bases, with 12 bases between. Germline loops: CDR1 SEHNR, CDR2 FQNEAQ (reference sequence). The CDR3 loop spans 15 amino acids. The chain's CDR3 is CASSLGREREETQYF. DNA of the CDR3: TGTGCCAGCAGCTTAGGTCGGGAGAGGGAAGAGACCCAGTACTTC.

The chain couples TRBV19 to TRBJ1-3; tentatively, D is TRBD1 (5 bases). CDR3 size: 15 residues. CDR1 is LNHDA and CDR2 is SQIVND in the germline V gene (reference sequence). V lost 4 bases and J lost 0, with 10 bases in between. CDR3 sequence: CASSTGTASGNTIYF. The CDR3, as DNA: TGTGCCAGTAGTACGGGGACCGCCTCTGGAAACACCATATATTTT.

The chain is built from TRBV2 and TRBJ1-5; the D is unclear. The CDR3 runs to 13 residues. Trimming left V 5 bases short and J 7 bases short, with 12 bases between. Germline assignment: CDR1 SNHLY and CDR2 FYNNEI. The CDR3 is CASSSEGEQPQHF. Written as DNA, the CDR3 is TGTGCCAGCAGTTCCGAGGGTGAGCAGCCCCAGCATTTT. Complete variable domain (other parts from reference TRBV2 and TRBJ1-5): EPEVTQTPSHQVTQMGQEVILRCVPISNHLYFYWYRQILGQKVEFLVSFYNNEISEKSEIFDDQFSVERPDGSNFTLKIRSTKLEDSAMYFCASSSEGEQPQHFGDGTRLSIL.

This clone was seen a handful of times. The chain has TRBV27 and TRBJ1-1; TRBD1 is a possible D gene (5 bases). V gave up 5 bases and J gave up 8 bases, with 15 bases separating them. The CDR3 is 13 amino acids. From germline, CDR1 is MNHEY and CDR2 SMNVEV (reference sequence). CDR3 DNA sequence: TGTGCCAGCAGTACCCGGGACGTTCTAGAAGCTTTCTTT. Translation: CASSTRDVLEAFF.

A single count supports this clone. This rearrangement joins TRBV27 to TRBJ2-7; D gene uncertain. CDR3 size: 13 residues. Trimming pared 7 bases from V and 1 base from J, leaving 11 bases between. The germline V gene has CDR1 MNHEY and CDR2 SMNVEV (reference sequence). CDR3 in amino acids: CASIGKASYEQYF. The CDR3 nucleotides read TGTGCCAGCATTGGTAAAGCGTCCTACGAGCAGTACTTC.

The rearrangement uses TRBV6-4 and TRBJ1-5; D is undetermined. The CDR3 extends over 14 amino acids. Germline CDR1 reads MRHNA; CDR2 reads SNTAGT. Trimming stripped 4 bases from V and 10 bases from J, with 17 bases between. CDR3 residues: CASSVESGVDPQHF. CDR3 DNA: TGTGCCAGCAGTGTGGAATCCGGGGTAGATCCCCAGCATTTT.